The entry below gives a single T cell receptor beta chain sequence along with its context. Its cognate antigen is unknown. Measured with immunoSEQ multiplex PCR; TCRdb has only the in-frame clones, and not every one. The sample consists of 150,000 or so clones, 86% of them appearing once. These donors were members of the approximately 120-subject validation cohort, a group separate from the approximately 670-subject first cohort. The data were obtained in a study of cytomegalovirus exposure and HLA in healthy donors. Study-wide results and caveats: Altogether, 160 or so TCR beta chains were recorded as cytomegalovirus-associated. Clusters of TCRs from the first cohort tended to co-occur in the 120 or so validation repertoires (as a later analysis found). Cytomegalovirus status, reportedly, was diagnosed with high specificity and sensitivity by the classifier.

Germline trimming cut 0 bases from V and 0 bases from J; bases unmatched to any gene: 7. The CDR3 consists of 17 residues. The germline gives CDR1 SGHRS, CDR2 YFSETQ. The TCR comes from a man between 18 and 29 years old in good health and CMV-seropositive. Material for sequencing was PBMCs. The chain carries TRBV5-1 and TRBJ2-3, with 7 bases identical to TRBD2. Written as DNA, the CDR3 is TGCGCCAGCAGCTTGGGAGCTAGCGGATGGAGCACAGATACGCAGTATTTT. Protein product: CASSLGASGWSTDTQYF. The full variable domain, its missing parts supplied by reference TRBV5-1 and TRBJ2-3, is KAGVTQTPRYLIKTRGQQVTLSCSPISGHRSVSWYQQTPGQGLQFLFEYFSETQRNKGNFPGRFSGRQFSNSRSEMNVSTLELGDSALYLCASSLGASGWSTDTQYFGPGTRLTVL.